This T cell receptor beta chain came from a study of control samples from healthy donors and cancer patients. Losses at the gene ends were 2 bases for V and 6 bases for J; bases not matched to a gene: 7. The CDR3 contains 16 residues. Germline-derived CDR1 and CDR2 are MNHEY and SVGAGI. Using immunoSEQ multiplex PCR, the repertoire was profiled, and TCRdb retains in-frame clones only, with some absent. The sample consists of some 120,000 clones, about 94% of them appearing once. Sequencing was done on a sample of blood. The chain uses TRBV6-5 and TRBJ2-1, with 10 bases lining up with TRBD2. The clonotype was recovered from a man aged 25-40 years in good health. The CDR3 coding sequence is TGTGCCAGCAGTTACCGAGCGGGGGGGTCGTCCAATGAGCAGTTCTTC. Translated: CASSYRAGGSSNEQFF.